The 17 T cell receptor beta chains reported below all come from one sample, sequenced in a study of human T cells and chemical hapten exposure (dated by TCRdb to the early 2020s). The meaning of the sample's time point label: pre-sensitization, week 0. Read against the paper, the sample's treatment or condition label means: therapeutic diphenylcyclopropenone sensitization with weekly scalp DPC. The library relied on RACE. The instrument was a NextSeq 500. TCRdb redid the processing of the public reads, applying fastp at Q25 and MiXCR, and retained in-frame beta chains. Rows matching on CDR3 protein sequence are summarized as one entry with the most common DNA and genes. In this sample the table shows about 74,000 distinct CDR3 sequences, about 14% of which occur a single time. The ten largest clones add up to roughly 4.8% of the sample. The source was whole blood, collected in connection with sensitization to the hapten diphenylcyclopropenone (DPC). The receptors originated from a woman aged 45 to 65 with alopecia areata. Some clones in this sample may be carry-over from other donors' samples.

This clonotype occurred many times. V is TRBV29-1 and J is TRBJ2-4; no firm D call. Per the germline V gene, CDR1 is SQVTM and CDR2 is ANQGSEA. The V and J ends lost 7 bases and 1 base respectively, with 11 bases between them. The CDR3 spans 13 residues. The CDR3 sequence is CSELDGAKNIQYF. The CDR3 DNA reads TGCAGCGAATTGGACGGGGCCAAAAACATTCAGTACTTC.

This clonotype was counted many times. The chain employs TRBV18 and TRBJ2-7, with 8 bases identical to TRBD1. The length of the CDR3 is 13 residues. The V gene's germline CDR1 is KGHSH and CDR2 LQKENI. J was trimmed by 7 bases and V by 4 bases; bases with no gene match: 6. The CDR3 protein is CASSRSTGEEQYF. The CDR3 coding sequence is TGTGCCAGCTCACGATCGACAGGGGAGGAGCAGTACTTC.

The chain recombines TRBV2 with TRBJ2-7; D gene ambiguous. Between the trimmed V and J ends, which lost 1 base and 2 bases, there was a span of 9 bases. The CDR3 runs 14 residues. CDR1 is SNHLY and CDR2 is FYNNEI in the germline V gene. In DNA form, the CDR3 reads TGTGCCAGCAGTGAAGGGCTGTATCCCTACGAGCAGTACTTC. It codes for CASSEGLYPYEQYF.

This clonotype was found a few times. The chain joins TRBV12-3 or TRBV12-4 to TRBJ2-6; D is undetermined. Trimming stripped 6 bases from V and 0 bases from J, with 3 bases between. This CDR3 contains 13 residues. CDR3 in amino acids: CASRASGANVLTF. DNA of the CDR3: TGTGCCAGCAGGGCCTCTGGGGCCAACGTCCTGACTTTC.

The V gene is TRBV2, the J gene TRBJ2-4; 7 bases align to TRBD1. V was clipped by 6 bases and J by 9 bases; unmatched bases: 8. Germline V CDR1 and CDR2: SNHLY, FYNNEI. The CDR3 covers 13 residues. CDR3 residues: CASRGTAVSIQYF. DNA for the CDR3: TGTGCCAGCAGGGGGACAGCCGTAAGCATTCAGTACTTC.

The chain employs TRBV20-1 and TRBJ2-7, with no clear D. The CDR3 totals 14 residues. Germline CDR1 and CDR2: DFQATT and SNEGSKA (reference sequence). The V and J ends lost 3 bases and 1 base respectively, with 13 bases between them. The CDR3 reads CSARVNLGSYEQYF. CDR3 coding DNA: TGCAGTGCTAGGGTTAACCTTGGATCCTACGAGCAGTACTTC.

This clonotype was picked up a small number of times. The genes are TRBV28 and TRBJ2-7, with a weak D call TRBD2 (6 bases). V was pared by 8 bases and J by 3 bases, with 11 bases between. Looked up from germline, CDR1 is MDHEN and CDR2 is SYDVKM. This CDR3 contains 12 residues. The DNA for the CDR3 is TGTGCCAGCGGCGGGGACGGCTACGAGCAGTACTTC. Translated: CASGGDGYEQYF. Based on the CDR3 plus reference TRBV28 and TRBJ2-7, the full variable domain is DVKVTQSSRYLVKRTGEKVFLECVQDMDHENMFWYRQDPGLGLRLIYFSYDVKMKEKGDIPEGYSVSREKKERFSLILESASTNQTSMYLCASGGDGYEQYFGPGTRLTVT.

The rearrangement links TRBV5-1 to TRBJ2-5; D is perhaps TRBD2 (6 bases). The CDR3 is made up of 15 amino acids. CDR1 and CDR2 from the germline V gene are SGHRS and YFSETQ. V was pared by 0 bases and J by 5 bases, with 14 bases between. The CDR3 spells CASSLEGLWGETQYF. The CDR3 DNA sequence: TGCGCCAGCAGCTTGGAGGGACTCTGGGGGGAGACCCAGTACTTC.

The chain links TRBV29-1 to TRBJ2-5, with 8 bases identical to TRBD1. Trimming at V came to 7 bases and at J to 7 bases, leaving 5 bases not matched to a gene. This CDR3 spans 11 amino acids. Germline V gene lookup returns CDR1 SQVTM and CDR2 ANQGSEA. This CDR3 is CSAGQGGTQYF. The CDR3 nucleotides read TGCAGCGCCGGACAGGGAGGGACCCAGTACTTC.

This clonotype appeared a few times. This sequence joins TRBV3-1 and TRBJ1-1, with TRBD1 matching over 8 bases. The ends lost 4 bases at V and 7 bases at J; junction bases unmatched: 14. The germline gives CDR1 LGHDT, CDR2 YNNKEL (reference sequence). The CDR3 covers 16 residues. The CDR3, as DNA: TGTGCCAGCAGCCGTAAAACCCAGGGGGCGTCATTTGAAGCTTTCTTT. It yields the protein CASSRKTQGASFEAFF.

This chain joins TRBV29-1 and TRBJ1-1; the D is unclear. CDR1 is SQVTM, CDR2 ANQGSEA, per germline. The CDR3 spans 8 residues. V gave up 8 bases and J gave up 8 bases, with 6 bases separating them. CDR3 in DNA: TGCAGCCCCCAAGAAGCTTTCTTT. Amino acid sequence: CSPQEAFF.

This clonotype was observed many times. CDR3 bases: TGTGCCAGCAGCCCCGCAGGACAGGGGAGCAATCAGCCCCAGCATTTT. Translation gives CASSPAGQGSNQPQHF. The chain employs TRBV16 and TRBJ1-5; 9 nucleotides line up with TRBD1. CDR1 and CDR2 (germline): KGHSY, FQNENV. Trimming at V came to 4 bases and at J to 1 base, leaving 5 bases not matched to a gene. CDR3 length: 16 amino acids.

This clonotype was seen more than once but under ten times. The CDR3 DNA follows: TGTGCCAGCAGCGGAAGGACAGGCTACAATGAGCAGTTCTTC. As protein: CASSGRTGYNEQFF. The V call is TRBV7-9, the J call TRBJ2-1; 7 bases align to TRBD1. The CDR3 is made up of 14 amino acids. V trimming: 5 bases; J trimming: 3 bases; junction bases outside the gene matches: 4. The germline gives CDR1 SEHNR, CDR2 FQNEAQ (reference sequence).

This clonotype was seen at least ten times. The chain employs TRBV6-2 or TRBV6-3 and TRBJ1-5; 10 bases align to TRBD1. The V gene's germline CDR1 is MNHEY and CDR2 SVGEGT. The CDR3 is 17 amino acids. V lost 4 bases, J lost 0 bases, and 6 bases stayed unmatched. CDR3 protein: CASSSPRDRGSNQPQHF. CDR3 nucleotides: TGTGCCAGCAGTTCACCCCGGGACAGGGGTAGCAATCAGCCCCAGCATTTT.

This clonotype has ten or more counts. The gene calls are TRBV5-1 and TRBJ2-3; 7 bases agree with TRBD2. V lost 4 bases and J lost 2; bases outside the gene matches: 7. Germline CDR1 reads SGHRS; CDR2 reads YFSETQ. The CDR3 length is 15 residues. CDR3 residues: CASSLSGLLTDTQYF. CDR3 in DNA: TGCGCCAGCAGCCTTAGCGGGCTGCTCACAGATACGCAGTATTTT.

The chain combines TRBV11-2 with TRBJ1-1; D remains ambiguous. V was clipped by 3 bases and J by 5 bases, with 10 bases between them. Germline V gene sequence: CDR1 SGHAT, CDR2 FQNNGV. CDR3 length: 13 amino acids. DNA of the CDR3: TGTGCCAGCAGCTTGATCGGGGAGACTGAAGCTTTCTTT. This encodes CASSLIGETEAFF.

The V and J genes are TRBV12-5 and TRBJ2-3; D possibly corresponds to TRBD2 (6 bases). The CDR3 is 20 amino acids. Trimming cost V 0 bases and J 0 bases, with 22 bases left between them. In germline, CDR1 is LGHNT, CDR2 FRNRAP. The CDR3 loop is CASGLVSFKAGTTSTDTQYF. The CDR3 DNA is TGTGCTAGTGGTTTGGTAAGTTTTAAGGCGGGAACTACTAGCACAGATACGCAGTATTTT.